Below are 19 T cell receptor beta chains sequenced from a single sample in a study of response to subunit inactivated influenza vaccine. TCRdb used MiXCR to reprocess the RT-PCR reads, holding one entry per CDR3 protein. The sample includes 500,000 to 550,000 distinct CDR3 sequences, 6% to 9% of them seen just once. Sequencing was performed on PBMCs from blood, taken 23 months after vaccination. The receptors were sampled from a man aged 50 to 69 who received an inactivated influenza vaccine.

The sample holds many counts of this clonotype. V usage is TRBV5-1 and J usage is TRBJ2-2, with D unclear. Trimming shortened V by 4 bases and J by 1 base, and 11 bases separated the two germline ends. Germline lookup yields CDR1 SGHRS and CDR2 YFSETQ. This CDR3 is 15 amino acids long. CDR3 coding DNA: TGCGCCAGCAGCCAAACGCCGGGGAACACCGGGGAGCTGTTTTTT. Its protein product is CASSQTPGNTGELFF.

The rearrangement uses TRBV27 and TRBJ1-2; 10 bases match TRBD1. V was clipped by 2 bases and J by 8 bases; unmatched bases: 5. The germline V gene has CDR1 MNHEY and CDR2 SMNVEV (reference sequence). CDR3 length equals 14 residues. The CDR3 DNA is TGTGCCAGCAGTTTAGGGACAGGGGTCGGAGGCTACACCTTC. Protein: CASSLGTGVGGYTF.

This clonotype was counted a few times. The genes are TRBV20-1 and TRBJ2-5; TRBD1 is a possible D gene (6 bases). V lost 0 bases to trimming and J lost 1 base, with 12 bases between them. Germline CDR1 is DFQATT and CDR2 is SNEGSKA (reference sequence). This CDR3 is 15 amino acids long. In DNA form, the CDR3 reads TGCAGTGCTAGAGATGGGGGCCTTTCCCAAGAGACCCAGTACTTC. Protein product: CSARDGGLSQETQYF.

There are many counts of this clonotype. The chain combines TRBV15 with TRBJ1-1, with a tentative D call TRBD1 (6 bases). V lost 5 bases to trimming and J lost 3 bases, with 19 bases between them. This CDR3 has 16 residues. Germline-derived CDR1 and CDR2 are LNHNV and YYDKDF (reference sequence). This CDR3 is CATSPGGRGAYTEAFF. As DNA, the CDR3 is TGTGCCACCAGCCCGGGCGGAAGGGGGGCGTACACTGAAGCTTTCTTT.

The gene calls are TRBV29-1 and TRBJ1-4; no reliable D call. CDR1 is SQVTM and CDR2 is ANQGSEA in the germline V gene. Trimming removed 5 bases at V and 5 bases at J, with 3 bases between. The CDR3 has 10 residues. CDR3 sequence: CSVKNEKLFF. The CDR3, as DNA: TGCAGCGTTAAAAATGAAAAACTGTTTTTT.

This clonotype occurred once. V is TRBV4-3 and J is TRBJ1-2, with 7 bases lining up with TRBD1. CDR1 is LGHNA, CDR2 YSLEER, per germline. The length of the CDR3 is 16 residues. Trimming cost V 0 bases and J 7 bases; bases outside gene matches: 11. The CDR3 sequence: CASSQDVTGKGSGYTF. The DNA of the CDR3 is TGCGCCAGCAGCCAAGATGTGACAGGGAAGGGCTCTGGCTACACCTTC.

This CDR3 is CATRDGLHSPLHF. As DNA, the CDR3 is TGCGCCACCAGGGACGGCTTACACTCACCCCTCCACTTT. The chain has TRBV5-1 and TRBJ1-6, with D possibly being TRBD1 (5 bases). Trimming left V 9 bases short and J 10 bases short, with 17 bases between. CDR1 is SGHRS, CDR2 YFSETQ, per germline. This CDR3 is built from 13 residues.

The chain combines TRBV7-6 with TRBJ2-7; 10 positions match TRBD2. Germline V gene sequence: CDR1 SGHVS, CDR2 FNYEAQ. Trimming cost V 5 bases and J 3 bases; bases outside gene matches: 10. The CDR3 totals 16 residues. The CDR3 DNA reads TGTGCCAGCAGCCTAGAGGCGGCTAGCGGGGGCTACGAGCAGTACTTC. Its protein product is CASSLEAASGGYEQYF.

The chain joins TRBV12-3 or TRBV12-4 to TRBJ2-5, with 14 bases that match TRBD2. The junction had 9 bases not matched to a gene; V was cut back by 6 bases and J by 6 bases. CDR3 length: 16 amino acids. The DNA for the CDR3 is TGTGCCAGCAGCCTTCCGGGACTAGCGGGGGAGAAGACCCAGTACTTC. This translates into CASSLPGLAGEKTQYF.

In this sample, this clonotype turned up a few times. The chain is built from TRBV10-3 and TRBJ1-1, with D uncertain. Germline CDR1 is ENHRY and CDR2 is SYGVKD. This CDR3 has 13 residues. The ends were cut back, 8 bases at V and 0 bases at J, with 10 bases in the middle. The CDR3 nucleotides read TGTGCCATCCATTCGCCAATGAACACTGAAGCTTTCTTT. This gives the protein CAIHSPMNTEAFF.

This clonotype turned up a few times. V is TRBV6-2 or TRBV6-3 and J is TRBJ2-1; 12 bases match TRBD2. This CDR3 is built from 16 residues. V trimming: 4 bases; J trimming: 3 bases; junction bases outside the gene matches: 4. Germline V gene sequence: CDR1 MNHEY, CDR2 SVGEGT. The CDR3 DNA sequence: TGTGCCAGCAGTTCGACTAGCGGGGGAGTCTACAATGAGCAGTTCTTC. Translation: CASSSTSGGVYNEQFF.

The chain uses TRBV12-3 or TRBV12-4 and TRBJ1-5; 11 positions agree with TRBD1. After removal of 1 base from V and 4 bases from J, the junction contained 3 bases not matched to a gene. The CDR3 spans 16 residues. The DNA of the CDR3 is TGTGCCAGCAGTTTAGGAGGGACAGGGGGGAATCAGCCCCAGCATTTT. Translated, it gives CASSLGGTGGNQPQHF.

This clonotype has just a few counts. The chain couples TRBV27 to TRBJ2-3, with D possibly TRBD2 on 6 matching bases. Trimming stripped 6 bases from V and 2 bases from J, with 15 bases between. This CDR3 spans 15 amino acids. The V gene's germline CDR1 is MNHEY and CDR2 SMNVEV (reference sequence). The CDR3 DNA sequence: TGTGCCAGCAGCCGCGGGGCCATATTCACAGATACGCAGTATTTT. Protein sequence: CASSRGAIFTDTQYF.

This clonotype was seen only a few times. V usage is TRBV2 and J usage is TRBJ2-1, with TRBD2 matching over 7 bases. V was clipped by 5 bases and J by 0 bases; unmatched bases: 13. The CDR3 is made up of 18 amino acids. The germline gives CDR1 SNHLY, CDR2 FYNNEI. DNA of the CDR3: TGTGCCAGCAGTCTCCCAGCGGGATCCTTCAGCTCCTACAATGAGCAGTTCTTC. This codes for CASSLPAGSFSSYNEQFF. The variable domain in full, with the rest retrieved from reference TRBV2 and TRBJ2-1, is EPEVTQTPSHQVTQMGQEVILRCVPISNHLYFYWYRQILGQKVEFLVSFYNNEISEKSEIFDDQFSVERPDGSNFTLKIRSTKLEDSAMYFCASSLPAGSFSSYNEQFFGPGTRLTVL.

This clonotype was seen many times. This chain connects TRBV5-1 to TRBJ1-2, with 8 bases aligning to TRBD1. This CDR3 contains 14 residues. Germline assignment: CDR1 SGHRS and CDR2 YFSETQ. The junction had 8 bases not matched to a gene; V was cut back by 8 bases and J by 2 bases. CDR3 sequence (DNA): TGCGCCAGTCGACAGGGGCCGACCAACTATGGCTACACCTTC. Residues: CASRQGPTNYGYTF.

In this sample, this clonotype turned up a few times. This chain links TRBV20-1 with TRBJ2-1, with 12 bases that match TRBD2. Germline V gene data show CDR1 as DFQATT and CDR2 as SNEGSKA (reference sequence). This CDR3 has 15 residues. Trimming at V came to 5 bases and at J to 7 bases, leaving 9 bases not matched to a gene. The CDR3 protein is CSACLAGGPGNEQFF. CDR3 DNA: TGCAGTGCTTGCCTAGCGGGAGGGCCAGGGAATGAGCAGTTCTTC.

This clonotype was observed a few times. The gene calls are TRBV6-9 and TRBJ2-5; no definite D call. V was pared by 7 bases and J by 5 bases, with 20 bases between. The CDR3 is 15 amino acids. Germline V CDR1 and CDR2: MNHGY, SVAAGI. Here the CDR3 DNA reads TGTGCCAGCACCGCAGTGGTCCTCCGATCGGAGACCCAGTACTTC. Residues: CASTAVVLRSETQYF.

This rearrangement joins TRBV4-3 to TRBJ2-1; D gene unclear. The CDR3 consists of 13 residues. CDR1 is LGHNA, CDR2 YSLEER, per germline. With 0 bases removed from V and 10 bases from J, the gap between germline ends came to 10 bases. CDR3 bases: TGCGCCAGCAGCCAAGATAGAACAGTGGAGCAGTTCTTC. Translation: CASSQDRTVEQFF.

To note about this clonotype: The junction departs from germline at one end; a sequencing error may be responsible. CDR3: CCARGPGQNSGNTIYF. CDR3 coding DNA: TGCTGTGCTAGGGGCCCGGGACAGAACTCTGGAAACACCATATATTTT. V gene TRBV20-1 combines with J gene TRBJ1-3; the match to TRBD1 covers 7 bases. CDR3 length equals 16 residues. Germline V lookup: CDR1 DFQATT, CDR2 SNEGSKA (reference sequence).